The rows below give T cell receptor beta chains drawn from one sample of a study of T cells after yellow fever vaccination. Each CDR3 protein gets one entry after TCRdb re-called the 5' RACE reads with MiXCR. The sample records under 300,000 distinct CDR3 sequences, 10% to 15% being singletons. Sample: CD4+ T cells sorted from PBMCs, taken 45 days after the yellow fever booster vaccination. These receptors originate from a man under 40 who received the YFV17D yellow fever vaccine. Each CDR3 is given with its conserved first and last residue. Each record gives: V gene, J gene, CDR3 length, D gene, clone size, CDR3 DNA, CDR3 protein. D genes are given only for firm matches. Expanded clones get a size class; other rows say once, few or many, or leave the size out.

TRBV20-1,TRBJ2-7,17,NA,many,TGCAGTGCTAGAGACAGTGCGGCCGGCTTCTATTCCTACGAGCAGTACTTC,CSARDSAAGFYSYEQYF
TRBV20-1,TRBJ2-1,15,NA,few,TGCAGTGCTACCACCGCGGGCCTCCCGGAAGATGAGCAGTTCTTC,CSATTAGLPEDEQFF
TRBV20-1,TRBJ1-4,13,NA,many,TGCAGTGCTAGAGATGGTCCGGGAGAAAAACTGTTTTTT,CSARDGPGEKLFF
TRBV24-1,TRBJ2-3,13,NA,many,TGTGCCACCAGTGACTCTAGTGTAGATACGCAGTATTTT,CATSDSSVDTQYF
TRBV5-1,TRBJ2-2,20,NA,few,TGCGCCAGCAGCTTGGCCAATGGGCTAGGGGCCCTAACGAACACCGGGGAGCTGTTTTTT,CASSLANGLGALTNTGELFF
TRBV4-2,TRBJ2-5,16,TRBD2,NA,TGTGCCAGCAGCCAAGATCAAGCGGGATGGTTGGAGACCCAGTACTTC,CASSQDQAGWLETQYF
TRBV2,TRBJ2-5,11,TRBD1,few,TGTGCCAGCGGGACAGCGGAGACCCAGTACTTC,CASGTAETQYF
TRBV29-1,TRBJ2-4,12,NA,few,TGCGTAACCGGAAAAACCAAAAACATTCAGTACTTC,CVTGKTKNIQYF
TRBV10-3,TRBJ2-1,16,NA,many,TGTGCCATCAGACCGACCCCTAGCGCTCCTGCCAATGAGCAGTTCTTC,CAIRPTPSAPANEQFF
TRBV7-9,TRBJ1-4,13,TRBD1,few,TGTGCCAGCAGCTTGGACAGGGTCGGAAAACTGTTTTTT,CASSLDRVGKLFF
TRBV29-1,TRBJ2-7,11,NA,many,TGCAGCGTTGAGACGGTTTTGAAGCAGTACTTC,CSVETVLKQYF
TRBV11-2,TRBJ2-1,16,TRBD2,NA,TGTGCCAGCAGCCGGACTAGCGAGAGCTCCTACAATGAGCAGTTCTTC,CASSRTSESSYNEQFF
TRBV4-3,TRBJ1-2,15,NA,NA,TGCGCCAGCAGCCAAGATTACGTAACGAACTATGGCTACACCTTC,CASSQDYVTNYGYTF
TRBV7-2,TRBJ2-5,14,TRBD1,NA,TGTGCCAGCAGCTTAGCGGGGACAGCACGGGAAGGGTCCTTC,CASSLAGTAREGSF
TRBV27,TRBJ2-7,15,TRBD1,few,TGTGCCAGCAGTTTTCCCGGGACAGGGAGGAACGAGCAGTACTTC,CASSFPGTGRNEQYF
TRBV7-9,TRBJ2-7,15,NA,NA,TGTGCCAGCAGCTTAAAGGGAACTCAGGGAAACGAGCAGTACTTC,CASSLKGTQGNEQYF